This entry lists 7 T cell receptor beta chains sequenced from one sample in a study of shared clonotypes between healthy human individuals. Using immunoSEQ multiplex PCR, the repertoire was profiled, and TCRdb retains in-frame clones only, with some absent. This sample carries about 1.5 million clones, roughly 95% of them seen once, and the ten largest clones take 0.95% to 1.5%. The sequencing input was naive CD4+ T cells sorted from blood. As for subset: CD45RA+ positively selected. Source of these receptors: a man between 25 and 39 years old in good health.

The chain uses TRBV15 and TRBJ1-3; D uncertain. The CDR3 runs to 16 residues. Trimming stripped 0 bases from V and 4 bases from J, with 13 bases between. The germline gives CDR1 LNHNV, CDR2 YYDKDF (reference sequence). The CDR3 nucleotides read TGTGCCACCAGCAGAGATACCCGTCAAATAGGAAACACCATATATTTT. It codes for CATSRDTRQIGNTIYF. Combining the CDR3 with reference TRBV15 and TRBJ1-3 gives the whole variable domain DAMVIQNPRYQVTQFGKPVTLSCSQTLNHNVMYWYQQKSSQAPKLLFHYYDKDFNNEADTPDNFQSRRPNTSFCFLDIRSPGLGDTAMYLCATSRDTRQIGNTIYFGEGSWLTVV.

The J gene is TRBJ2-1, the V gene TRBV27; TRBD2 might be the D (5 bases). The CDR3 has 17 residues. CDR1 and CDR2 from the germline V gene are MNHEY and SMNVEV (reference sequence). V dropped 5 bases and J dropped 7 bases, with 24 bases sitting between them. The chain's CDR3 is CASSLAPYKRTANEQFF. The CDR3 DNA is TGTGCCAGCAGTCTTGCCCCCTATAAGCGGACTGCTAATGAGCAGTTCTTC.

The CDR3 coding sequence is TGTGCCAGCAGTGAACCCGGGGCCCACTACGAGCAGTACTTC. Translated, it gives CASSEPGAHYEQYF. The V and J genes are TRBV25-1 and TRBJ2-7, with D perhaps TRBD1 or TRBD2 (5 bases each). CDR3 length: 14 amino acids. Germline values: CDR1 MGHDK, CDR2 SYGVNS. The ends were cut back, 2 bases at V and 3 bases at J, with 11 bases in the middle.

The chain has TRBV15 and TRBJ2-3; D not resolved. In germline, CDR1 is LNHNV, CDR2 YYDKDF (reference sequence). This CDR3 comprises 14 residues. Trimming took 4 bases from V and 2 from J, leaving 10 bases between them. The CDR3 nucleotides read TGTGCCACCAGCAATCTTGGCAACACAGATACGCAGTATTTT. Protein product: CATSNLGNTDTQYF.

Remarks on this clone: One junction end disagrees with the germline gene, perhaps due to a read error. V gene TRBV14 combines with J gene TRBJ2-5; possible D gene TRBD1, 5 bases. The CDR3 extends over 13 amino acids. Germline loops: CDR1 SGHDN, CDR2 FVKESK. Here the CDR3 reads CASSRTIQGTQYF. The CDR3 nucleotides read TGTGCCAGCAGTCGGACAATCCAAGGGACCCAGTACTTC.

The rearrangement joins TRBV7-2 to TRBJ2-1, with D possibly TRBD2 on 6 matching bases. Between the trimmed V and J ends, which lost 3 bases and 6 bases, there was a span of 15 bases. Germline CDR1 and CDR2: SGHTA and FQGNSA. The CDR3 has 15 residues. The CDR3 DNA is TGTGCCAGCAGCTTTTTTACTAGCCACTCCAATGAGCAGTTCTTC. This translates into CASSFFTSHSNEQFF. Using reference TRBV7-2 and TRBJ2-1 for the parts outside the CDR3, the full variable domain is GAGVSQSPSNKVTEKGKDVELRCDPISGHTALYWYRQSLGQGLEFLIYFQGNSAPDKSGLPSDRFSAERTGGSVSTLTIQRTQQEDSAVYLCASSFFTSHSNEQFFGPGTRLTVL.

Remarks on this clone: Other DNA sequences of this sample code for an identical CDR3. The chain employs TRBV6-1 and TRBJ1-5; D ambiguous. The CDR3 spans 13 residues. Trimming pared 4 bases from V and 1 base from J, leaving 5 bases between. Germline-derived CDR1 and CDR2 are MNHNS and SASEGT. The CDR3 DNA reads as TGTGCCAGCAGTGTTAACAGCAATCAGCCCCAGCATTTT. Its translation: CASSVNSNQPQHF.